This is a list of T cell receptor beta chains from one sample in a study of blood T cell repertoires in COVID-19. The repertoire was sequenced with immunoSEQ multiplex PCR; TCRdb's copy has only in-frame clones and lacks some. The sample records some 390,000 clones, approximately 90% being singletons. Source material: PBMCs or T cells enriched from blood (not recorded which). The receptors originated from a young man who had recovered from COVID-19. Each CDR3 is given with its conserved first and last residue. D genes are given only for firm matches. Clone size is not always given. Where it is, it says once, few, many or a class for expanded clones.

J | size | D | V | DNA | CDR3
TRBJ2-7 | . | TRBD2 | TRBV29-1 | TGCAGCGTTGAAGATGGGAGGACTAGCGGGAGGCCGGATGAGCAGTACTTC | CSVEDGRTSGRPDEQYF
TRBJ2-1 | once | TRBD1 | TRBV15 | TGTGCCACCAGCACCCGGACAGGGACCAATGAGCAGTTCTTC | CATSTRTGTNEQFF
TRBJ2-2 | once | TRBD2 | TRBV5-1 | TGCGCCAGCAGCGCGCAGCTCAGCGGGACGACCGGGGAGCTGTTTTTT | CASSAQLSGTTGELFF
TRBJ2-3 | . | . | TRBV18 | TGTGCCAGCTCACCGAACAGGGGGGGGACAGATACGCAGTATTTT | CASSPNRGGTDTQYF
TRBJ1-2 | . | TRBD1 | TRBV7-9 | TGTGCCAGCAGCGTGACAGGGGGTAGGGACGATGGCTACACCTTC | CASSVTGGRDDGYTF
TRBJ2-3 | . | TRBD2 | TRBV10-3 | TGTGCCATCAGCCGACTAGCGGGAGACAGCGATACGCAGTATTTT | CAISRLAGDSDTQYF
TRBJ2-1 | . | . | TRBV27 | TGTGCCAGCAGTTTATATCCTAAGCAGTTCTTC | CASSLYPKQFF
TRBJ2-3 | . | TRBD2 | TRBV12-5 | TGTGCTAGTGCTACAGCGGGGGAATTCACAGATACGCAGTATTTT | CASATAGEFTDTQYF
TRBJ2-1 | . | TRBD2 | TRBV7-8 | TGTGCCAGCAGCTTAGTGGGCGGGAGGGCTGTTGAGCAGTTCTTC | CASSLVGGRAVEQFF
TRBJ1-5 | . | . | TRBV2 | TGTGCCAGCAGTGGTGGGAGTAGCAATCAGCCCCAGCATTTT | CASSGGSSNQPQHF
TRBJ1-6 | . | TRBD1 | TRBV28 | TGTGCCAGCAGTCACAGACAGGGGAAGGGATCCTATAATTCACCCCTCCACTTT | CASSHRQGKGSYNSPLHF
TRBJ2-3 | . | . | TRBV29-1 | TGCAGCGTTGATGTCGGTAATACGCAGTATTTT | CSVDVGNTQYF
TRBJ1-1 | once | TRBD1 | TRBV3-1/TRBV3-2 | TGTGCCAGCAGTCAGACAGGGCAGAACACTGAAGCTTTCTTT | CASSQTGQNTEAFF
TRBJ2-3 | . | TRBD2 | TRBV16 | TGTGCCAGCAGCCAGACCGGGACTATGCTGGATACGCAGTATTTT | CASSQTGTMLDTQYF
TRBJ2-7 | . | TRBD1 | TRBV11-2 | TGTGCCAGCGGTCAGACAGGGAACACCTACGAGCAGTACTTC | CASGQTGNTYEQYF
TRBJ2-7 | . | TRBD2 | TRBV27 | TGTGCCAGCAGTTTCCGACTAGCGGGACCTTACGAGCAGTACTTC | CASSFRLAGPYEQYF
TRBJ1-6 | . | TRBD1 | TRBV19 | TGTGCCAGTAGAAGGACAGGGGAAGATTCACCCCTCCACTTT | CASRRTGEDSPLHF
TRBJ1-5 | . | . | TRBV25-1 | TGTGCCAGCAGCCCCGGACACTGGCCCAATCAGCCCCAGCATTTT | CASSPGHWPNQPQHF
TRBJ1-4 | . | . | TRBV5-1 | TGCGCCAGCAGCCCTGACAGTCCCACTAATGAAAAACTGTTTTTT | CASSPDSPTNEKLFF
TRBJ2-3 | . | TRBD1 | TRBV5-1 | TGCGCCAGCAGCCCCGGGACAGAAATCACAGATACGCAGTATTTT | CASSPGTEITDTQYF
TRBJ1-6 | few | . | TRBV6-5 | TGTGCCAGCAGTTCCACGACGGGAAATTCACCCCTCCACTTT | CASSSTTGNSPLHF
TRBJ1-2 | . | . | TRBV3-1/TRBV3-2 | TGTGCCAGCAGCCAAGATGAGGAGCGTGGCTACACCTTC | CASSQDEERGYTF
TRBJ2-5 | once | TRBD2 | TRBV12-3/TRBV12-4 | TGTGCCAGCAGAGCACTAGCGGGGGAGACCCAGTACTTC | CASRALAGETQYF
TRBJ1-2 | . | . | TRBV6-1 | TGTGCCAGCAGTGAAGCGGCGACAGTCCAGTATGGCTACACCTTC | CASSEAATVQYGYTF
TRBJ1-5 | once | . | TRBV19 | TGTGCCAGTAGTCCCCGGACGTTACTCCAAGGGGGTCATCAGCCCCAGCATTTT | CASSPRTLLQGGHQPQHF
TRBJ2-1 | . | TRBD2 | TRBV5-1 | TGCGCCAGCAGCTTGGTGGGGACTAGCAGCAATGAGCAGTTCTTC | CASSLVGTSSNEQFF
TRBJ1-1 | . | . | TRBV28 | TGTGCCAGCAGTCCCCGGGAGGGGGTGTACACTGAAGCTTTCTTT | CASSPREGVYTEAFF
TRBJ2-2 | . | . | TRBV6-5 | TGTGCCAGCACCGGAGAGAACACCGGGGAGCTGTTTTTT | CASTGENTGELFF
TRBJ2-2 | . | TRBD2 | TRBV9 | TGTGCCAGCAGCGTAGCCAGCGGGATTACCGGGGAGCTGTTTTTT | CASSVASGITGELFF
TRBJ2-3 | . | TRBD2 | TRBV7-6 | TGTGCCAGCAGCCCTCCGGGACTAGCGGGAGCGGCGCAGTATTTT | CASSPPGLAGAAQYF
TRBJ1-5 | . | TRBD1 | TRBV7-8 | TGTGCCAGCAGCTCAAGACAGGGGGTAGGTTATAGCAATCAGCCCCAGCATTTT | CASSSRQGVGYSNQPQHF
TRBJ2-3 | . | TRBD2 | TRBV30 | TGTGCCTGGAGGGCGAAGCGGGAGAAAGTAGATACGCAGTATTTT | CAWRAKREKVDTQYF
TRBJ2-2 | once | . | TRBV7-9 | TGTGCCAGCAGTTTAGTCGGACGGGGTAACACCGGGGAGCTGTTTTTT | CASSLVGRGNTGELFF
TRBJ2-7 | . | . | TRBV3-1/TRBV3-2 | TGTGCCAGCAGCCAGGCTTACGAGCAGTACTTC | CASSQAYEQYF
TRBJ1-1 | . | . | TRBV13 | TGTGCCAGCAGCCAGGGACACGCGTTCACTGAAGCTTTCTTT | CASSQGHAFTEAFF
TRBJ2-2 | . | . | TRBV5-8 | TGTGCCAGCAGCTTTGTCGCGCCTAACACCGGGGAGCTGTTTTTT | CASSFVAPNTGELFF
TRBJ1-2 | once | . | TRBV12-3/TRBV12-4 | TGTGCCAGCAGTTTAGGGCCAGATGGCTACACCTTC | CASSLGPDGYTF
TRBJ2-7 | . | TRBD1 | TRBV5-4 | TGTGCCAGCAGCTTGGGGACAGGTAACTTCGAGCAGTACTTC | CASSLGTGNFEQYF
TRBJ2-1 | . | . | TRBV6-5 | TGTGCCACCCGGCGGAGCAACAATGAGCAGTTCTTC | CATRRSNNEQFF
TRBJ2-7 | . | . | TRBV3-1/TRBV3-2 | TGTGCCAGCAGCCAATATGGCGGGGTCTCCTACGAGCAGTACTTC | CASSQYGGVSYEQYF
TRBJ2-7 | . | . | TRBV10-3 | TGTGCCATCAGTGGGTCTGGGCTTCTATACGAGCAGTACTTC | CAISGSGLLYEQYF
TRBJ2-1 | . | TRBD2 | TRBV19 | TGTGCCAGTAGTGTATATGGGACTAGCGGGTGGGATGAGCAGTTCTTC | CASSVYGTSGWDEQFF
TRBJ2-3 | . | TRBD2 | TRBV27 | TGTGCCAGCAGTCCCCTATCCCTAGCGGGAGATGTGGCAGATACGCAGTATTTT | CASSPLSLAGDVADTQYF
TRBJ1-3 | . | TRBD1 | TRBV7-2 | TGTGCCAGCAGCCAGACAGGGTTCGGAAACACCATATATTTT | CASSQTGFGNTIYF
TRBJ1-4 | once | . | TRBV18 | TGTGCCAGCTCACCAGAAGAATTACAGGGAAAACTGTTTTTT | CASSPEELQGKLFF
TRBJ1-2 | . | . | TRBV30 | TGTGCCTGGAGTGTACTGCCCGGACTTTTCTATGGCTACACCTTC | CAWSVLPGLFYGYTF
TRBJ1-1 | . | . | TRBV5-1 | TGCGCCAGCAGCGTTAAGGGGTTGAACACTGAAGCTTTCTTT | CASSVKGLNTEAFF
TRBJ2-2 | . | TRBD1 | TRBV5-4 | TGTGCCAGCAGCTCAGGGGGCCCGAACACCGGGGAGCTGTTTTTT | CASSSGGPNTGELFF
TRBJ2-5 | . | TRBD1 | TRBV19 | TGTGCCAGTAGTATCGGGACAGGGCGAGGAGAGACCCAGTACTTC | CASSIGTGRGETQYF
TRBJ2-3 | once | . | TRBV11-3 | TGTGCCAGCAGCTTCACAGGTTCGAATACGCAGTATTTT | CASSFTGSNTQYF
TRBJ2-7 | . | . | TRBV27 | TGTGCCAGCAGTCCCACAGGATACGAGCAGTACTTC | CASSPTGYEQYF
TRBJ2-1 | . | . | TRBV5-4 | TGTGCCAGCAGCTCTCCTAGCAATGAGCAGTTCTTC | CASSSPSNEQFF
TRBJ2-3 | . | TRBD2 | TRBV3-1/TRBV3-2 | TGTGCCAGCGGGACTAGCATGTATACGCAGTATTTT | CASGTSMYTQYF
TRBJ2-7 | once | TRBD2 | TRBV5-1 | TGCGCCAGCAGCTTGGACGGGCCGGGACTAGCTTCAACCTCCTACGAGCAGTACTTC | CASSLDGPGLASTSYEQYF
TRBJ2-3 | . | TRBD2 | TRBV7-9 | TGTGCCAGCAGCTTAGGACTAGCGGGATTAAGCACAGATACGCAGTATTTT | CASSLGLAGLSTDTQYF